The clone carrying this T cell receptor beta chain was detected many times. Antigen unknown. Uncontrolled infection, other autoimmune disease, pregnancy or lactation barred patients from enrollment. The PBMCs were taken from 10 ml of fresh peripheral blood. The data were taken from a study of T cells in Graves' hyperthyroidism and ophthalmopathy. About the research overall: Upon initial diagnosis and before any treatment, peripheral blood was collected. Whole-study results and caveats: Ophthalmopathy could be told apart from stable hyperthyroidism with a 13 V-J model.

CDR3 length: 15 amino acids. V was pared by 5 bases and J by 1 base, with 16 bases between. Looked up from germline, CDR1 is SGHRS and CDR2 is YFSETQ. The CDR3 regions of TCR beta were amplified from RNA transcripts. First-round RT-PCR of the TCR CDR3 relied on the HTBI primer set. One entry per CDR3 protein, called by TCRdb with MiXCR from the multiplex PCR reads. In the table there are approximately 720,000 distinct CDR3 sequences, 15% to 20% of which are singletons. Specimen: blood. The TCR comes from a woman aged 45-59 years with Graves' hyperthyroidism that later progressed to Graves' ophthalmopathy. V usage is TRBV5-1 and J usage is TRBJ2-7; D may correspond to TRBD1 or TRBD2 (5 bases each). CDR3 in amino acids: CASRWGTETSYEQYF. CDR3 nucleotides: TGCGCCAGCAGGTGGGGGACGGAGACATCCTACGAGCAGTACTTC.